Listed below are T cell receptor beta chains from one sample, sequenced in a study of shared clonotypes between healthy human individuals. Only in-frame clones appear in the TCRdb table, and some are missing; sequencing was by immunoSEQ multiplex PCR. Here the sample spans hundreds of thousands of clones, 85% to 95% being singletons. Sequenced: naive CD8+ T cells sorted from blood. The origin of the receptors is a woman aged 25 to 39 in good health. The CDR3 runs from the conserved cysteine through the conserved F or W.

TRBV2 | CASRQGFAYEQYF
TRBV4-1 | CASSQTQGSFTEAFF
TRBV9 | CASSVRRAINYEQYF
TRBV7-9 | CASSGYRDREFSGYEQYF
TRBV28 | CASSPTGSYEQYF
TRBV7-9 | CASSLGPYSGRNYEQYF
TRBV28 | CASSPAGSYEQYF
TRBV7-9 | CASSQDFVDTQYF
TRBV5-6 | CASSFETGGDTEAFF
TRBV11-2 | CASSLGGGGYEQYF
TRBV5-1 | CASSLGATWNF
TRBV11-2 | CASAGGDGGLTEAFF
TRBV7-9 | CASDRTNTEAFF
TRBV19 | CASSIGTGGSKETQYF
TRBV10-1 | CASSEFAGGPGEQFF
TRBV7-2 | CASSFSADTQYF
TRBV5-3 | CARSLTRDLTDTQYF
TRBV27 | CASSPLAEGTDTQYF
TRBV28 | CASSRGSYNSPLHF
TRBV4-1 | CASSQVLGGMMDQPQHF
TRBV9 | CASSLGQEPQGNEKLFF
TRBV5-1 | CASSLSSGKTYEQYF
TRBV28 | CASSFVGRYGYTF
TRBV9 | CASSEARGSGANVLTF
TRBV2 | CASNRGTRSSYEQYF
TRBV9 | CASSVGGDSYEQYF
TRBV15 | CATSRETSTDTQYF
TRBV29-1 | CSVVLAGVYEQYF
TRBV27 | CASSTSGLYEQYF
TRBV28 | CASSPTSGREDTQYF
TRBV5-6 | CASRLQGGPLGQFF
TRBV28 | CASSRNGYRDGYTF